The rows below give T cell receptor beta chains drawn from one sample of a study of OX40 agonist ivuxolimab in advanced cancers. Assay: immunoSEQ multiplex PCR; the TCRdb copy retains only in-frame clones and omits some. The sample holds about 81,000 clones, about 88% seen once. Here the sequenced sample was CD4+ or CD8+ T cells sorted from blood, taken in a trial of the OX40 agonist ivuxolimab. These receptors were taken from an adult with an advanced solid tumor such as melanoma, head and neck, liver or kidney cancer. Each CDR3 is given with its conserved first and last residue. The order of the fields is J gene, clone size, V gene, D gene, CDR3 protein, CDR3 DNA. D genes are given only for firm matches. Clone size is not always given. Where it is, it says once, few, many or a class for expanded clones.

>TRBJ2-3|.|TRBV7-2|TRBD2
CASSPGGGYSTDTQYF
TGTGCCAGCAGCCCCGGGGGGGGCTACAGCACAGATACGCAGTATTTT
>TRBJ2-1|.|TRBV29-1|.
CSVSSPQTGLTYNEQFF
TGCAGCGTTTCTTCCCCCCAAACAGGCCTAACCTACAATGAGCAGTTCTTC
>TRBJ2-3|.|TRBV6-5|TRBD1
CASSGQGQGTDTQYF
TGTGCCAGCAGTGGACAGGGGCAGGGCACAGATACGCAGTATTTT
>TRBJ2-3|.|TRBV10-3|.
CAIGGQVDTQYF
TGTGCCATCGGGGGTCAGGTGGATACGCAGTATTTT
>TRBJ2-5|.|TRBV9|TRBD2
CASSKLLRGSMGETQYF
TGTGCCAGCAGCAAACTGCTCCGCGGGAGTATGGGCGAGACCCAGTACTTC
>TRBJ1-3|.|TRBV28|.
CASSLWSGSGNTIYF
TGTGCCAGCAGTTTATGGTCAGGCTCTGGAAACACCATATATTTT
>TRBJ1-1|.|TRBV27|.
CASSWEGGEAFF
TGTGCCAGCTCTTGGGAAGGGGGTGAAGCTTTCTTT
>TRBJ2-6|.|TRBV18|.
CASSLDTGQPGANVLTF
TGTGCCAGCTCACTTGACACAGGACAGCCTGGGGCCAACGTCCTGACTTTC
>TRBJ2-3|.|TRBV2|TRBD1
CASIRDRATDTQYF
TGTGCCAGCATCCGGGACAGGGCCACAGATACGCAGTATTTT
>TRBJ2-2|.|TRBV27|.
CASSPRRNGELFF
TGTGCCAGCAGCCCCCGACGCAACGGGGAGCTGTTTTTT
>TRBJ2-7|.|TRBV18|.
CASSKNREIYEQYF
TGTGCCAGCTCGAAGAACAGGGAAATCTACGAGCAGTACTTC
>TRBJ1-1|.|TRBV5-4|.
CASSFGRDEKNTEAFF
TGTGCCAGCAGCTTTGGCAGGGACGAGAAGAACACTGAAGCCTTCTTT
>TRBJ1-3|.|TRBV7-2|.
CASSPDSGNTIYF
TGTGCCAGCAGCCCGGACTCTGGAAACACCATATATTTT
>TRBJ1-5|.|TRBV19|.
CASNQDSFNQPQHF
TGTGCCAGTAACCAGGACAGTTTTAATCAGCCCCAGCATTTT
>TRBJ2-3|.|TRBV6-4|TRBD2
CASSATSGGTDTQYF
TGTGCCAGCAGTGCCACTAGCGGGGGAACAGATACGCAGTATTTT
>TRBJ2-1|.|TRBV5-1|TRBD2
CASRGGDAGLANYNEQFF
TGCGCCAGCAGGGGCGGAGACGCGGGACTAGCGAACTACAATGAGCAGTTCTTC
>TRBJ2-1|.|TRBV7-9|TRBD2
CASSLGAGSTNEQFF
TGTGCCAGCAGCCTAGGAGCGGGATCAACCAATGAGCAGTTCTTC
>TRBJ2-1|.|TRBV19|.
CASSIDLRQAYNEQFF
TGTGCCAGTAGTATAGATCTGAGACAGGCTTACAATGAGCAGTTCTTC
>TRBJ2-7|.|TRBV6-1|.
CASSEAFDRTTYEQYF
TGTGCCAGCAGTGAAGCGTTCGACAGGACGACCTACGAGCAGTACTTC
>TRBJ2-3|.|TRBV10-3|TRBD2
CAISETAGGDTQYF
TGTGCCATCAGTGAGACAGCGGGGGGAGATACGCAGTATTTT
>TRBJ2-7|.|TRBV11-2|.
CASSLEILEQYF
TGTGCCAGCAGCTTAGAGATCCTCGAGCAGTACTTC
>TRBJ2-2|once|TRBV28|TRBD2
CASSYRGVGELFF
TGTGCCAGCAGTTACCGGGGGGTCGGGGAGCTGTTTTTT
>TRBJ2-5|.|TRBV7-2|.
CASSWGGLQETQYF
TGTGCCAGCAGCTGGGGTGGGCTACAAGAGACCCAGTACTTC
>TRBJ2-1|.|TRBV18|TRBD2
CASSPPAGGNEQFF
TGTGCCAGCTCACCACCGGCGGGGGGGAATGAGCAGTTCTTC
>TRBJ2-1|.|TRBV4-2|.
CASSPLGNEQFF
TGTGCCAGCAGCCCTCTGGGCAATGAGCAGTTCTTC
>TRBJ2-3|.|TRBV11-2|.
CASSLVDTSTDTQYF
TGTGCCAGCAGCTTAGTGGACACTAGCACAGATACGCAGTATTTT
>TRBJ1-5|.|TRBV5-1|.
CASRLGSNQPQHF
TGCGCCAGCAGGCTGGGGTCGAATCAGCCCCAGCATTTT
>TRBJ2-7|.|TRBV5-4|.
CASSLAREGYEQYF
TGTGCCAGCAGCTTGGCCAGGGAAGGTTACGAGCAGTACTTC
>TRBJ2-3|.|TRBV4-1|.
CASSQEETGGRTDTQYF
TGCGCCAGCAGCCAAGAGGAAACGGGGGGCCGCACAGATACGCAGTATTTT